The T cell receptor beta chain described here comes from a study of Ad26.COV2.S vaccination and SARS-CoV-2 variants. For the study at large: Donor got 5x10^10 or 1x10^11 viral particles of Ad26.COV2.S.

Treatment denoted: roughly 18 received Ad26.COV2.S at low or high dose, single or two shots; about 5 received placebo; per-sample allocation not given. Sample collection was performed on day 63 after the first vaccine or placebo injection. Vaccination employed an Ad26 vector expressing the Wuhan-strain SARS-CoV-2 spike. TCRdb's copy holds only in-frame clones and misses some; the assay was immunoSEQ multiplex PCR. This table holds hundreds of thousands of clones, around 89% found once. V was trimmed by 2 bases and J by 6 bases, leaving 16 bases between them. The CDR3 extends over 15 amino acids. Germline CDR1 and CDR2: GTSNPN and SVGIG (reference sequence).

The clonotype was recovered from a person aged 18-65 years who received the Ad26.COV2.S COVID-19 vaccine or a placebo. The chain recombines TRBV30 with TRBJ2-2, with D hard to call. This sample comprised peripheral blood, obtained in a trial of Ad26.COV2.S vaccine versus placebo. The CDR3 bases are TGTGCCTGGAGTCTTAGGGTAGGGTTCGCCGGGGAGCTGTTTTTT. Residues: CAWSLRVGFAGELFF.